These 26 T cell receptor beta chains were all obtained from the same sample, sequenced in a study of blood T cell repertoires in COVID-19. Clones were read by immunoSEQ multiplex PCR, and TCRdb kept only the in-frame ones, dropping some. Of roughly 290,000 clones detected, around 85% appear once; the ten largest clones hold more than 2%. The sample comprised PBMCs or T cells enriched from blood (not recorded which). All receptors come from a man aged 25 to 40 who had recovered from COVID-19.

The chain links TRBV27 to TRBJ2-7, with TRBD1 matching over 8 bases. Trimming cost V 3 bases and J 2 bases; bases outside gene matches: 9. This CDR3 comprises 16 residues. The V gene's germline CDR1 is MNHEY and CDR2 SMNVEV (reference sequence). The CDR3 loop is CASSLIGQGVTYEQYF. The CDR3 nucleotides are TGTGCCAGCAGTTTGATCGGACAGGGAGTAACCTACGAGCAGTACTTC.

This rearrangement joins TRBV6-2 or TRBV6-3 to TRBJ1-5; possibly TRBD1 for D (5 bases). Germline CDR1 is MNHEY and CDR2 is SVGEGT. The CDR3 extends over 17 amino acids. V was cut by 0 bases and J by 5 bases, with 17 bases left in between. CDR3 bases: TGTGCCAGCAGTTACTCGAGGCCCAGGGCGGTAGATCAGCCCCAGCATTTT. Residues: CASSYSRPRAVDQPQHF.

This sequence joins TRBV9 and TRBJ2-1, with 7 nucleotides matching TRBD2. V trimming: 1 base; J trimming: 5 bases; junction bases outside the gene matches: 3. The germline V gene has CDR1 SGDLS and CDR2 YYNGEE. The CDR3 has 14 amino acids. The CDR3 nucleotides are TGTGCCAGCAGCGTACGGGGGGATAACAATGAGCAGTTCTTC. Translated, it gives CASSVRGDNNEQFF.

This chain links TRBV10-3 with TRBJ1-2; D unresolved. CDR1 and CDR2 from the germline V gene are ENHRY and SYGVKD. Trimming pared 5 bases from V and 4 bases from J, leaving 11 bases between. The length of the CDR3 is 13 residues. CDR3 sequence: CAISNSPVYGYTF. Here the CDR3 DNA reads TGTGCCATCAGTAACAGCCCCGTCTATGGCTACACCTTC.

The chain has TRBV28 and TRBJ1-1; D may be TRBD1 (6 bases). Trimming pared 5 bases from V and 5 bases from J, leaving 15 bases between. The CDR3 is 14 residues long. Germline CDR1 and CDR2: MDHEN and SYDVKM. CDR3 sequence (DNA): TGTGCCAGCAGTCACGACAGGCCCCGAACTGAAGCTTTCTTT. Translated: CASSHDRPRTEAFF. Filled out from reference TRBV28 and TRBJ1-1, the complete variable domain reads DVKVTQSSRYLVKRTGEKVFLECVQDMDHENMFWYRQDPGLGLRLIYFSYDVKMKEKGDIPEGYSVSREKKERFSLILESASTNQTSMYLCASSHDRPRTEAFFGQGTRLTVV.

The genes are TRBV18 and TRBJ1-1; D not resolved. Germline V gives CDR1 KGHSH, CDR2 LQKENI. The V end lost 3 bases, the J end lost 7 bases, and 18 bases lay between the germline ends. The CDR3 is made up of 15 amino acids. In DNA, the CDR3 is TGTGCCAGCTCACCCCCCTCGAGGAAGCAAGGTGAAGCTTTCTTT. This sequence encodes CASSPPSRKQGEAFF.

This chain links TRBV6-2 or TRBV6-3 with TRBJ2-1, with D possibly being TRBD1 (5 bases). The V and J ends lost 0 bases and 12 bases respectively, with 12 bases between them. The CDR3 covers 13 residues. The germline V gene encodes CDR1 MNHEY and CDR2 SVGEGT. This CDR3 is CASSYSRAQGQFF. As DNA, the CDR3 is TGTGCCAGCAGTTACTCCCGGGCCCAGGGGCAGTTCTTC.

The J gene is TRBJ2-1, the V gene TRBV7-2; 11 nucleotides line up with TRBD2. Germline-derived CDR1 and CDR2 are SGHTA and FQGNSA. Trimming at V came to 3 bases and at J to 6 bases, leaving 13 bases not matched to a gene. The CDR3 extends over 18 amino acids. The CDR3 DNA follows: TGTGCCAGCAGCTTGGATAGCGGGGGGGCCTTTCGAGTCAATGAGCAGTTCTTC. It yields the protein CASSLDSGGAFRVNEQFF.

This rearrangement joins TRBV18 to TRBJ1-6, with a tentative D call TRBD1 (5 bases). Trimming left V 1 base short and J 2 bases short, with 12 bases between. This CDR3 contains 17 residues. CDR1 and CDR2 (germline): KGHSH, LQKENI. CDR3 sequence (DNA): TGTGCCAGCTCACCACGAGATCCACAGGCCTATAATTCACCCCTCCACTTT. This translates into CASSPRDPQAYNSPLHF.

This clone was recorded a few times. The chain employs TRBV10-3 and TRBJ1-2; D not resolved. The V end was cut by 5 bases, the J end by 8 bases, with 15 bases between. CDR3 size: 13 residues. The germline V gene encodes CDR1 ENHRY and CDR2 SYGVKD. This CDR3 reads CAISLPDLEGYTF. CDR3 DNA sequence: TGTGCCATCAGTCTACCGGACTTGGAAGGCTACACCTTC.

The gene calls are TRBV12-3 or TRBV12-4 and TRBJ2-1; 7 bases are a match to TRBD1. The CDR3 extends over 13 amino acids. J lost 15 bases, V lost 6 bases, and 14 bases had no gene match. For the CDR3, the DNA is TGTGCCAGCAGAAACCAAGACAGGGCGAAGCCGTTCTTC. It yields the protein CASRNQDRAKPFF.

This CDR3 is CASSGVAGNTEAFF. The CDR3 nucleotides are TGTGCCAGCAGCGGGGTAGCTGGGAACACTGAAGCTTTCTTT. The chain links TRBV9 to TRBJ1-1; D call uncertain. This CDR3 is 14 amino acids long. V lost 3 bases and J 1 base, leaving 10 bases between the germline ends. Germline V gives CDR1 SGDLS, CDR2 YYNGEE.

The chain combines TRBV5-1 with TRBJ2-5, with 10 bases lining up with TRBD2. Germline V gives CDR1 SGHRS, CDR2 YFSETQ. The CDR3 has 16 residues. V shed 7 bases and J 2 bases; nucleotides not matched to a gene: 11. The CDR3 sequence is CASAEASGGLQETQYF. The CDR3 DNA is TGCGCCAGCGCGGAGGCTAGCGGGGGACTTCAAGAGACCCAGTACTTC.

The chain recombines TRBV3-1 (or the pseudogene TRBV3-2) with TRBJ1-4; D is perhaps TRBD1 (6 bases). The CDR3 spans 16 residues. Between the trimmed V and J ends, which lost 0 bases and 8 bases, there was a span of 16 bases. CDR1 LGHDT and CDR2 YNNKEL come from the germline V gene (reference sequence). In DNA, the CDR3 is TGTGCCAGCAGCCAAGATTCAGGACAGTCTTGGGAAAAACTGTTTTTT. As protein: CASSQDSGQSWEKLFF.

For the CDR3, the DNA is TGTGCCAGCAGCGGACAGGGGGGGAGCTCCTACAATGAGCAGTTCTTC. Residues: CASSGQGGSSYNEQFF. The V call is TRBV9, the J call TRBJ2-1; 9 nucleotides line up with TRBD1. The V gene's germline CDR1 is SGDLS and CDR2 YYNGEE. V was pared by 3 bases and J by 0 bases, with 4 bases of the junction left unmatched. CDR3 length: 16 residues.

This sequence joins TRBV11-2 and TRBJ2-1, with 8 bases matching TRBD2. With 3 bases clipped from V and 7 bases from J, the junction kept 5 bases outside the gene matches. This CDR3 region has 14 residues. Germline V gives CDR1 SGHAT, CDR2 FQNNGV. CDR3 protein: CASSFRGGINEQFF. The CDR3 coding sequence is TGTGCCAGCAGCTTTCGCGGGGGGATTAATGAGCAGTTCTTC.

Worth noting for this clone: In the same sample, other DNA sequences code for this CDR3. The chain has TRBV6-4 and TRBJ2-3, with D possibly being TRBD1 (5 bases). The CDR3 has 15 residues. From germline, CDR1 is MRHNA and CDR2 SNTAGT. V lost 0 bases to trimming and J lost 4 bases, with 11 bases between them. The CDR3 nucleotides are TGTGCCAGCAGTGACTCAGGTCAGGGCGCAGATACGCAGTATTTT. Encoded protein: CASSDSGQGADTQYF.

This chain links TRBV24-1 with TRBJ1-2; D is unclear. This CDR3 has 15 amino acids. Germline V gives CDR1 KGHDR, CDR2 SFDVKD. Trimming pared 2 bases from V and 4 bases from J, leaving 13 bases between. CDR3 nucleotides: TGTGCCACCAGTGATTCAGGAAATTCCCTCTATGGCTACACCTTC. Its translation: CATSDSGNSLYGYTF.

This chain joins TRBV7-9 and TRBJ2-3; D not certain. V was pared by 3 bases and J by 3 bases, with 13 bases between. Germline lookup yields CDR1 SEHNR and CDR2 FQNEAQ (reference sequence). The CDR3 is 15 residues long. The CDR3 DNA reads TGTGCCAGCAGCTTGGTTAACTCTCCAACAGATACGCAGTATTTT. Translated, it gives CASSLVNSPTDTQYF. The whole variable domain, filled in from reference TRBV7-9 and TRBJ2-3, reads DTGVSQNPRHKITKRGQNVTFRCDPISEHNRLYWYRQTLGQGPEFLTYFQNEAQLEKSRLLSDRFSAERPKGSFSTLEIQRTEQGDSAMYLCASSLVNSPTDTQYFGPGTRLTVL.

This chain joins TRBV7-8 and TRBJ1-5, with D maybe TRBD1 (6 bases). V lost 5 bases and J lost 3, with 20 bases in between. Per the germline V gene, CDR1 is SGHVS and CDR2 is FQNEAQ. The CDR3 consists of 17 residues. The CDR3 DNA reads TGTGCCAGCAGCAGCGGCATAGGACAGTACCTCAATCAGCCCCAGCATTTT. It specifies CASSSGIGQYLNQPQHF.

The chain joins TRBV20-1 to TRBJ2-2; tentative D call: TRBD1 (6 bases). Germline CDR1 reads DFQATT; CDR2 reads SNEGSKA (reference sequence). Trimming stripped 3 bases from V and 6 bases from J, with 11 bases between. This CDR3 comprises 13 residues. The CDR3 region has the DNA TGCAGTGCTAGTTTAGCAGGGGCCGGGGAGCTGTTTTTT. Translation gives CSASLAGAGELFF.

The chain recombines TRBV7-3 with TRBJ1-1, with D maybe TRBD1 (5 bases). The germline V and J ends were trimmed by 5 bases and 3 bases, with 13 bases remaining between them. Germline values: CDR1 SGHTA, CDR2 FQGTGA. The CDR3 is 14 residues long. The CDR3 nucleotides are TGTGCCAGCAGCCCTCTGGGCAGGGACACTGAAGCTTTCTTT. Translated: CASSPLGRDTEAFF.

The chain is built from TRBV6-2 or TRBV6-3 and TRBJ2-5, with 9 nucleotides matching TRBD1. The CDR3 sequence is 13 residues long. V was clipped by 5 bases and J by 3 bases; unmatched bases: 1. The V gene's germline CDR1 is MNHEY and CDR2 SVGEGT. The CDR3 protein is CASSRDREETQYF. CDR3 DNA: TGTGCCAGCAGTCGGGACAGGGAAGAGACCCAGTACTTC.

This clone was seen only once. This chain joins TRBV5-1 and TRBJ1-3; D is undetermined. Trimming cost V 0 bases and J 0 bases, with 10 bases left between them. Germline V gene data show CDR1 as SGHRS and CDR2 as YFSETQ. The CDR3 has 16 amino acids. The CDR3: CASSLDFGDSGNTIYF. CDR3 DNA sequence: TGCGCCAGCAGCTTGGATTTCGGGGACTCTGGAAACACCATATATTTT.

In this sample, this clone turned up once. This chain connects TRBV5-1 to TRBJ1-4; D unclear. V was clipped by 4 bases and J by 11 bases, with 15 bases between them. Germline values: CDR1 SGHRS, CDR2 YFSETQ. This CDR3 is 13 amino acids long. The CDR3 DNA reads as TGCGCCAGCAGCCCTGAATCCGGGAGGAAACTGTTTTTT. Its translation: CASSPESGRKLFF. Variable domain in full (rest from reference TRBV5-1 and TRBJ1-4): KAGVTQTPRYLIKTRGQQVTLSCSPISGHRSVSWYQQTPGQGLQFLFEYFSETQRNKGNFPGRFSGRQFSNSRSEMNVSTLELGDSALYLCASSPESGRKLFFGSGTQLSVL.

J is TRBJ1-4 and V is TRBV30, with TRBD1 matching over 9 bases. V dropped 5 bases and J dropped 2; count of bases not matched to a gene: 12. Germline-derived CDR1 and CDR2 are GTSNPN and SVGIG (reference sequence). The CDR3 spans 17 residues. The CDR3 protein is CAWGRGYRGQTNEKLFF. CDR3 nucleotides: TGTGCCTGGGGCCGGGGTTACAGGGGGCAGACTAATGAAAAACTGTTTTTT.